This T cell receptor (beta chain) comes out of a study of blood T cell repertoires in COVID-19. The overall study: Samples came from the United States, Italy and Spain, spanning acute and convalescent COVID-19.

Researchers sorted participants into cohorts using their self-reported clinical history. Sequencing was performed with immunoSEQ multiplex PCR; in TCRdb, only in-frame clones are kept and a portion is missing. The top ten hold over 8% of the sample, which has around 310,000 clones, 89% seen once. This clone was counted a single time. The CDR3 covers 16 residues. V was shortened by 4 bases and J by 1 base, with 14 bases between the two germline ends. Germline V gives CDR1 SGDLS, CDR2 YYNGEE. This clonotype originated in a woman between 40 and 50 years old who had recovered from COVID-19. V gene TRBV9 combines with J gene TRBJ2-2, with D tentatively TRBD1 (6 bases). Sequenced sample: PBMCs or T cells enriched from blood (not recorded which). The CDR3 is CASSSRGQLNTGELFF. CDR3 DNA: TGTGCCAGCAGCTCTCGAGGACAGCTGAACACCGGGGAGCTGTTTTTT.